This entry lists 28 T cell receptor beta chains sequenced from one sample in a study of regulatory T cells in long-lasting Graves disease. Both iRepertoire HTBI primers and Arm-PCR of CDR3 regions were used to build the TCR beta libraries. TCRdb re-called the multiplex PCR reads through MiXCR, storing one row per CDR3 protein. The sample has 650,000 to 700,000 distinct CDR3 sequences; 25% to 35% are singletons. Time point denoted: persistent/refractory GD, antithyroid drugs over 5 years with positive TRAb. The TCR library was made from RNA that had been extracted from PBMCs in TRIzol. The specimen was peripheral blood mononuclear cells (PBMCs), collected when the disease was refractory, from a patient treated with antithyroid drugs. The receptors stem from a female donor with Graves disease.

This clonotype was counted only a few times. The chain employs TRBV9 and TRBJ2-5, with 13 bases identical to TRBD2. The CDR3 has 16 amino acids. With V trimmed by 4 bases and J by 5 bases, 8 bases remained unmatched. Per the germline V gene, CDR1 is SGDLS and CDR2 is YYNGEE. CDR3 residues: CASSRGGTSGTETQYF. The CDR3 DNA sequence: TGTGCCAGCAGCCGCGGGGGGACTAGCGGGACCGAGACCCAGTACTTC.

This clonotype was picked up a small number of times. The chain joins TRBV6-1 to TRBJ2-7, with TRBD1 matching over 10 bases. The CDR3 length is 18 residues. Per germline, CDR1 MNHNS and CDR2 SASEGT. Unmatched junction bases numbered 19, after V lost 7 bases and J lost 4 bases. CDR3 nucleotide sequence: TGTGCCAGCACCGCGGACAGGGGGAGTTCCCGGACCCCATACGAGCAGTACTTC. This encodes CASTADRGSSRTPYEQYF.

This clonotype was counted many times. The rearrangement uses TRBV6-1 and TRBJ2-7; 11 bases agree with TRBD1. CDR3 length: 15 residues. Germline CDR1 MNHNS, CDR2 SASEGT. V shed 6 bases and J 2 bases; nucleotides not matched to a gene: 6. CDR3 protein: CASRDGTGGTYEQYF. The CDR3 region has the DNA TGTGCCAGCAGGGACGGGACAGGGGGAACCTACGAGCAGTACTTC.

This clonotype has more than one count but fewer than ten. J is TRBJ2-2 and V is TRBV29-1; no reliable D call. The CDR3 runs to 14 residues. Germline V CDR1 and CDR2: SQVTM, ANQGSEA. Trimming stripped 3 bases from V and 6 bases from J, with 14 bases between. CDR3 nucleotide sequence: TGCAGCGTTGAGGTCCCCCTGGGGTCCGGGGAGCTGTTTTTT. Encoded protein: CSVEVPLGSGELFF.

The rearrangement links TRBV4-1 to TRBJ1-2; D unclear. The germline V gene encodes CDR1 MGHRA and CDR2 YSYEKL. The CDR3 covers 14 residues. The V end lost 0 bases, the J end lost 4 bases, and 9 bases lay between the germline ends. Here the CDR3 reads CASSQEPGPYGYTF. In DNA form, the CDR3 reads TGCGCCAGCAGCCAAGAACCAGGACCCTATGGCTACACCTTC.

This clonotype has only a few counts. V usage is TRBV7-9 and J usage is TRBJ2-2; D unclear. The V gene's germline CDR1 is SEHNR and CDR2 FQNEAQ (reference sequence). The CDR3 covers 16 residues. The V end was cut by 2 bases, the J end by 2 bases, with 12 bases between. The CDR3 nucleotides read TGTGCCAGCAGCTTAAAATCTACGGAAAACACCGGGGAGCTGTTTTTT. The encoded protein is CASSLKSTENTGELFF.

The J gene is TRBJ2-7, the V gene TRBV29-1; unclear D gene. CDR3 length equals 14 residues. Germline-derived CDR1 and CDR2 are SQVTM and ANQGSEA. V gave up 0 bases and J gave up 4 bases, with 13 bases separating them. The CDR3 loop is CSVEDQVPGYEQYF. In DNA, the CDR3 is TGCAGCGTTGAAGATCAGGTGCCAGGTTACGAGCAGTACTTC.

The chain has TRBV19 and TRBJ1-1, with a tentative D call TRBD1 (5 bases). The CDR3 runs 17 residues. The V end lost 3 bases, the J end lost 1 base, and 18 bases lay between the germline ends. Per the germline V gene, CDR1 is LNHDA and CDR2 is SQIVND (reference sequence). CDR3 DNA sequence: TGTGCCAGTAGTATTGTGGGGTTTGGGGGAAAGAACACTGAAGCTTTCTTT. This codes for CASSIVGFGGKNTEAFF. The full variable domain, with the rest looked up from reference TRBV19 and TRBJ1-1, is DGGITQSPKYLFRKEGQNVTLSCEQNLNHDAMYWYRQDPGQGLRLIYYSQIVNDFQKGDIAEGYSVSREKKESFPLTVTSAQKNPTAFYLCASSIVGFGGKNTEAFFGQGTRLTVV.

This clonotype appeared a single time. This sequence joins TRBV27 and TRBJ2-2, with D possibly matching TRBD2 (6 bases). The CDR3 runs 17 residues. CDR1 is MNHEY, CDR2 SMNVEV, per germline (reference sequence). V lost 4 bases and J lost 3, with 18 bases in between. The CDR3 nucleotides are TGTGCCAGCAGTTCTCTCCCGGGAGCTCGGGACACCGGGGAGCTGTTTTTT. The encoded protein is CASSSLPGARDTGELFF.

This clonotype was seen only a few times. The chain employs TRBV7-6 and TRBJ1-6, with 8 bases aligning to TRBD1. The CDR3 totals 15 residues. The ends lost 5 bases at V and 5 bases at J; junction bases unmatched: 5. In germline, CDR1 is SGHVS, CDR2 FNYEAQ. This CDR3 is CASSEGTGNNSPLHF. CDR3 coding DNA: TGTGCCAGCAGCGAGGGGACAGGCAATAATTCACCCCTCCACTTT.

This clonotype was counted many times. The chain combines TRBV5-1 with TRBJ1-5; possible D gene TRBD1, 6 bases. V was clipped by 4 bases and J by 0 bases, with 11 bases between them. Per germline, CDR1 SGHRS and CDR2 YFSETQ. The CDR3 loop spans 15 amino acids. DNA for the CDR3: TGCGCCAGCAGCAGCGGACAGAATAGCAATCAGCCCCAGCATTTT. Protein: CASSSGQNSNQPQHF.

The genes are TRBV20-1 and TRBJ1-5; TRBD1 agrees at 7 bases. The CDR3 loop spans 14 amino acids. The trim removed 2 bases at V and 3 bases at J, leaving 4 bases unmatched. Germline-derived CDR1 and CDR2 are DFQATT and SNEGSKA (reference sequence). CDR3 coding DNA: TGCAGTGCTAGATCGGGACAGAACAATCAGCCCCAGCATTTT. It translates to CSARSGQNNQPQHF.

This clonotype was detected a few times. The chain uses TRBV27 and TRBJ2-4, with 9 bases fitting TRBD1. Germline trimming cut 7 bases from V and 0 bases from J; bases unmatched to any gene: 10. From germline, CDR1 is MNHEY and CDR2 SMNVEV (reference sequence). The CDR3 is made up of 17 amino acids. CDR3: CASNPGQGSLAKNIQYF. In DNA form, the CDR3 reads TGTGCCAGCAACCCGGGACAGGGAAGCCTAGCCAAAAACATTCAGTACTTC.

In its sample, this clonotype was seen many times. The rearrangement links TRBV12-3 or TRBV12-4 to TRBJ1-2; D is unclear. The CDR3 is 14 amino acids. Trimming removed 1 base at V and 7 bases at J, with 13 bases between. The CDR3 DNA is TGTGCCAGCAGTTTAGGAGCGGATGTGGGTGGCTACACCTTC. Protein sequence: CASSLGADVGGYTF.

This clonotype was seen only a few times. This rearrangement joins TRBV2 to TRBJ2-7; tentatively, D is TRBD1 (6 bases). The V and J ends lost 4 bases and 2 bases respectively, with 12 bases between them. The CDR3 length is 14 residues. Germline V gives CDR1 SNHLY, CDR2 FYNNEI. In nucleotides, the CDR3 is TGTGCCAGCAGTGCCGAGACAGGAGCCTACGAGCAGTACTTC. Translated: CASSAETGAYEQYF.

V is TRBV4-1 and J is TRBJ1-2; TRBD1 aligns across 9 bases. With V trimmed by 7 bases and J by 4 bases, 7 bases remained unmatched. This CDR3 comprises 14 residues. In germline, CDR1 is MGHRA, CDR2 YSYEKL. The CDR3 loop is CASTRTGDGYGYTF. In DNA, the CDR3 is TGCGCCAGCACCCGGACAGGGGATGGCTATGGCTACACCTTC.

This chain uses TRBV29-1 with TRBJ1-2; D ambiguous. The CDR3 has 14 amino acids. Deletions cut 7 bases from V and 5 bases from J, with 20 bases between. CDR1 is SQVTM and CDR2 is ANQGSEA in the germline V gene. This CDR3 is CSAETPGVPYGYTF. The CDR3 DNA follows: TGCAGCGCCGAGACTCCCGGGGTTCCATATGGCTACACCTTC. Full variable domain (rest looked up from reference TRBV29-1 and TRBJ1-2): SAVISQKPSRDICQRGTSLTIQCQVDSQVTMMFWYRQQPGQSLTLIATANQGSEATYESGFVIDKFPISRPNLTFSTLTVSNMSPEDSSIYLCSAETPGVPYGYTFGSGTRLTVV.

This clonotype showed up just once. This chain connects TRBV7-2 to TRBJ1-1; 8 nucleotides line up with TRBD1. Germline values: CDR1 SGHTA, CDR2 FQGNSA. This CDR3 comprises 15 residues. The junction had 9 bases not matched to a gene; V was cut back by 1 base and J by 8 bases. CDR3 bases: TGTACCAGCAGCTTAGATAACAGGGGGTTTTTAGAAGCTTTCTTT. As protein: CTSSLDNRGFLEAFF.

The J gene is TRBJ1-4, the V gene TRBV4-2; possible D gene TRBD1, 6 bases. Germline V gene sequence: CDR1 LGHNA, CDR2 YNFKEQ. There are 16 residues in the CDR3. The V gene lost 4 bases and the J gene lost 5 bases, with 17 bases spanning the gap. This chain's CDR3 is CASSPQGRQGNEKLFF. DNA of the CDR3: TGTGCCAGCAGCCCCCAGGGCAGGCAGGGGAATGAAAAACTGTTTTTT.

This clonotype was detected many times. The rearrangement uses TRBV2 and TRBJ1-1, with D tentatively TRBD1 (6 bases). This CDR3 has 13 residues. Germline V gene data show CDR1 as SNHLY and CDR2 as FYNNEI. Trimming pared 7 bases from V and 6 bases from J, leaving 15 bases between. Here the CDR3 reads CASITGTNAEAFF. CDR3 bases: TGTGCCAGCATTACCGGGACAAATGCTGAAGCTTTCTTT.

To note about this clonotype: One junction end does not reproduce the germline sequence, and a read error may be involved. Here the CDR3 reads CAGSVRPTANQETQYF. CDR3 coding DNA: TGTGCCGGCAGCGTAAGACCGACAGCGAACCAAGAGACCCAGTACTTC. The chain joins TRBV9 to TRBJ2-5; D possibly corresponds to TRBD1 (5 bases). The CDR3 has 16 amino acids. Germline V gene data show CDR1 as SGDLS and CDR2 as YYNGEE.

This chain links TRBV28 with TRBJ1-1; D is undetermined. Germline V CDR1 and CDR2: MDHEN, SYDVKM. Trimming took 2 bases from V and 11 from J, leaving 15 bases between them. The CDR3 contains 13 residues. CDR3 coding DNA: TGTGCCAGCAGTTTAAAGTCCGACCGGAGTGCTTTCTTT. It translates to CASSLKSDRSAFF.

CDR3 protein: CASSIPRLAGGWTQYF. CDR3 DNA: TGTGCCAGCAGTATCCCGAGACTAGCGGGGGGTTGGACCCAGTACTTC. The genes are TRBV28 and TRBJ2-5; TRBD2 matches at 13 bases. The V gene end was trimmed by 5 bases and the J gene end by 7 bases; junction bases not matched to a gene: 10. Germline CDR1 is MDHEN and CDR2 is SYDVKM. The CDR3 totals 16 residues.

This clonotype was recorded a few times. CDR3 sequence reads: CASSQPLGTGVNTEAFF. DNA of the CDR3: TGTGCCAGCAGCCAACCCCTGGGGACAGGGGTGAACACTGAAGCTTTCTTT. This chain joins TRBV3-1 and TRBJ1-1; 10 nucleotides line up with TRBD1. Looked up from germline, CDR1 is LGHDT and CDR2 is YNNKEL (reference sequence). V was pared by 2 bases and J by 0 bases, with 6 bases of the junction left unmatched. This CDR3 is built from 17 residues. Complete variable domain (other parts from reference TRBV3-1 and TRBJ1-1): DTAVSQTPKYLVTQMGNDKSIKCEQNLGHDTMYWYKQDSKKFLKIMFSYNNKELIINETVPNRFSPKSPDKAHLNLHINSLELGDSAVYFCASSQPLGTGVNTEAFFGQGTRLTVV.

This clonotype has just a few counts. This chain links TRBV12-3 or TRBV12-4 with TRBJ1-5, with TRBD1 as a possible D gene (6 bases). This CDR3 comprises 17 residues. Trimming removed 1 base at V and 4 bases at J, with 17 bases between. CDR3 in DNA: TGTGCCAGCAGTTTAGAACTAGGGGGAGTCGGGAATCAGCCCCAGCATTTT. Protein product: CASSLELGGVGNQPQHF.

This clonotype was found a few times. The chain combines TRBV6-1 with TRBJ1-1; D gene uncertain. V lost 7 bases and J 8 bases, leaving 14 bases between the germline ends. Looked up from germline, CDR1 is MNHNS and CDR2 is SASEGT. This CDR3 spans 12 amino acids. This CDR3 reads CASTAMGREAFF. CDR3 in DNA: TGTGCCAGCACCGCGATGGGTCGGGAAGCTTTCTTT.

This clonotype was found many times. The chain combines TRBV2 with TRBJ1-6; D is undetermined. The germline gives CDR1 SNHLY, CDR2 FYNNEI. The CDR3 runs to 11 residues. Trimming pared 3 bases from V and 13 bases from J, leaving 7 bases between. The CDR3 DNA is TGTGCCAGCAGTGAGGTAGACCCCCTCCACTTT. The encoded protein is CASSEVDPLHF. The complete variable domain, with remaining parts taken from reference TRBV2 and TRBJ1-6, reads EPEVTQTPSHQVTQMGQEVILRCVPISNHLYFYWYRQILGQKVEFLVSFYNNEISEKSEIFDDQFSVERPDGSNFTLKIRSTKLEDSAMYFCASSEVDPLHFGNGTRLTVT.

The rearrangement links TRBV6-1 to TRBJ1-2, with a weak D call TRBD1 (5 bases). The CDR3 has 15 residues. V was pared by 6 bases and J by 2 bases, with 16 bases between. The germline CDR1 and CDR2 sequences are MNHNS and SASEGT. The CDR3 nucleotides read TGTGCCAGCAGCCCGACGAGGGGAGGGAACTATGGCTACACCTTC. Translating gives CASSPTRGGNYGYTF.